This record covers a single T cell receptor (beta chain). The antigen it binds to is not known. There are no base qualities to consult, and no much larger clone falls within one base. This sample is drawn from a study of T cell responses to AZD1222 COVID-19 vaccine (dated by TCRdb to the early 2020s). Describing the broader study: AZD1222 recipients with second doses at about 4 weeks or about 12 weeks were pooled, because spike-specific TCR depth and breadth did not differ between schedules. Enrollment into the trials was organized by age into subgroups of 18-55, 56-69 and 70-plus years, and those subgroups contained about 160, 30 and 59 TCR-sequenced participants, respectively. A total of 233 trial participants underwent TCR sequencing, of whom roughly 210 had received two doses of AZD1222 and around 25 had received two doses of the MenACWY control vaccine.

The CDR3 regions of human TCRbeta chains were analyzed by immunosequencing. The source study handled its data this way. Repertoire TCRs were checked for matches against a reference library of SARS-CoV-2-specific TCRs that had been generated using the MIRA antigen-specificity platform. Breadth was defined as the fraction of unique TCRs that were SARS-CoV-2-associated. Depth was defined as the fraction of total T cells that were SARS-CoV-2-associated. Using the MIRA data, each spike-specific TCR was assigned both to the spike region to which the TCR was reactive and to a CD4 or CD8 class. Log10-transformed breadth and depth values were compared by one-way ANOVA with Sidak's multiple comparisons tests. TCRdb limited this immuneACCESS table to in-frame rearrangements with V and J called. A share of clones is missing; checked studies link under half to unresolved V genes, and the rest is unexplained. V, J and clone size were drawn from that table, and D and trimming were deduced from the DNA. Here the sample has over 110,000 clones; roughly 91% occur a single time. The top ten clonotypes cover approximately 5% of the sample.

General findings and caveats noted by the study authors: Vaccine-associated CD4 TCRs spanned the whole spike protein, with dominant responses in regions 160-218 and 743-854. Most participants were white British and females outnumbered males, and the authors suggested that clonal diversity may have been underestimated. Nearly half of unique spike-specific TCRs reportedly recognized epitopes outside regions mutated in the B.1.351 and B.1.1.7 variants. Only a handful of AZD1222 recipients were SARS-CoV-2 seropositive at baseline, limiting conclusions about previously exposed vaccinees. No day 14 peak-response samples were available, so repertoires were characterized only after the peak T cell response. The 56-69-year group was small, and its depth increase did not reach significance, likely because of low power. A significant rise in spike-specific TCR breadth and depth was observed after two AZD1222 doses relative to day 0 and relative to MenACWY recipients.

Read against the paper, the sample's time point label means: baseline before first vaccination. The vaccinee samples were drawn from two UK trials, COV001 and COV002, one of which was a single-blind randomized controlled phase 2/3 trial testing AZD1222 (ChAdOx1 nCoV-19) in healthy adults. For TCRbeta chain sequencing, PBMC samples were collected from trial participants at day 0 and at day 28 after the second dose. Sequences LGHNA (CDR1) and YSLEER (CDR2) are obtained from the germline V gene. V was cut back by 0 bases and J by 8 bases, leaving a gap of 16 bases between them. The CDR3 holds 15 amino acids from the cysteine to the phenylalanine. CDR3 DNA is the only sequence kept; it has 45 bases, read in frame from the first base.

The chain joins TRBV4-3 to TRBJ1-2, with no reliable assignment of the D segment. Sequencing used peripheral blood, obtained on day 0 of AZD1222 vaccination. This receptor was taken from an adult in good health. This receptor has the CDR3 CASSQETKIVGGYTF. Read as DNA, the sequence is TGCGCCAGCAGCCAAGAGACGAAAATCGTGGGGGGCTACACCTTC.